A single sample gave rise to the 27 T cell receptor beta chains below, sequenced in a study of T cell changes during pregnancy in multiple sclerosis. Sequencing used immunoSEQ multiplex PCR; TCRdb keeps in-frame clones, though not all of them. The table lists approximately 90,000 clones, around 94% of them singletons. Sample: peripheral blood, taken in the third trimester of pregnancy. The receptors derive from a female donor with multiple sclerosis, enrolled in a pregnancy study.

This clone has only one observation. The J gene is TRBJ1-1, the V gene TRBV9; possible D gene TRBD1, 6 bases. CDR3 length equals 15 residues. Trimming stripped 3 bases from V and 3 bases from J, with 15 bases between. Germline V CDR1 and CDR2: SGDLS, YYNGEE. Written as DNA, the CDR3 is TGTGCCAGCAGCGCGTCGACAGGATGGGACACTGAAGCTTTCTTT. Translating it yields CASSASTGWDTEAFF.

The rearrangement links TRBV5-1 to TRBJ1-2, with 7 bases that match TRBD1. After removal of 4 bases from V and 4 bases from J, the junction contained 7 bases not matched to a gene. Germline CDR1 reads SGHRS; CDR2 reads YFSETQ. This CDR3 is built from 14 residues. The CDR3 is CASSQAGGGYGYTF. The CDR3 DNA sequence: TGCGCCAGCAGCCAGGCAGGGGGAGGCTATGGCTACACCTTC.

The V call is TRBV6-1, the J call TRBJ1-1; D gene unclear. This CDR3 has 18 amino acids. V lost 3 bases and J lost 3, with 23 bases in between. The germline V gene encodes CDR1 MNHNS and CDR2 SASEGT. CDR3 bases: TGTGCCAGCAGTGAGGTCATTACTTCGAAGAATTTTTACACTGAAGCTTTCTTT. It codes for CASSEVITSKNFYTEAFF.

The rearrangement uses TRBV7-2 and TRBJ2-5; 8 positions match TRBD2. The CDR3 extends over 16 amino acids. CDR1 is SGHTA and CDR2 is FQGNSA in the germline V gene. With V trimmed by 1 base and J by 2 bases, 6 bases remained unmatched. CDR3: CASSLGVAGIQETQYF. The CDR3 region has the DNA TGTGCCAGCAGCTTAGGGGTAGCGGGGATTCAAGAGACCCAGTACTTC.

The J gene is TRBJ1-1, the V gene TRBV7-9; D is unclear. CDR3 length: 11 residues. In germline, CDR1 is SEHNR, CDR2 FQNEAQ (reference sequence). V was clipped by 5 bases and J by 7 bases, with 8 bases between them. The CDR3 region is CASSLPLEAFF. DNA for the CDR3: TGTGCCAGCAGCCTACCCCTTGAAGCTTTCTTT.

V gene TRBV7-6 combines with J gene TRBJ1-4; perhaps TRBD1 as D (6 bases). V lost 4 bases and J lost 0, with 12 bases in between. Germline loops: CDR1 SGHVS, CDR2 FNYEAQ. The CDR3 is 16 residues long. The CDR3 here is CASSSRGEATNEKLFF. CDR3 sequence (DNA): TGTGCCAGCAGCTCCAGGGGAGAGGCAACTAATGAAAAACTGTTTTTT. Together with reference TRBV7-6 and TRBJ1-4, the CDR3 gives the full variable domain: GAGVSQSPRYKVTKRGQDVALRCDPISGHVSLYWYRQALGQGPEFLTYFNYEAQQDKSGLPNDRFSAERPEGSISTLTIQRTEQRDSAMYRCASSSRGEATNEKLFFGSGTQLSVL.

This chain uses TRBV7-9 with TRBJ1-5; D uncertain. The CDR3 spans 15 residues. Trimming pared 0 bases from V and 5 bases from J, leaving 11 bases between. CDR1 and CDR2 from the germline V gene are SEHNR and FQNEAQ (reference sequence). CDR3 sequence reads: CASSLASESHQPQHF. For the CDR3, the DNA is TGTGCCAGCAGCTTAGCTAGTGAGTCTCATCAGCCCCAGCATTTT.

The chain is built from TRBV2 and TRBJ1-1, with 7 bases lining up with TRBD1. Germline V gene lookup returns CDR1 SNHLY and CDR2 FYNNEI. Unmatched junction bases numbered 5, after V lost 6 bases and J lost 1 base. CDR3 length: 14 amino acids. The CDR3 region has the DNA TGTGCCAGCAGGGCCGGACAGGCGAACACTGAAGCTTTCTTT. Residues: CASRAGQANTEAFF.

The chain recombines TRBV6-1 with TRBJ1-2; D may be TRBD1 (6 bases). CDR1 and CDR2 (germline): MNHNS, SASEGT. The germline V and J ends were trimmed by 5 bases and 3 bases, with 13 bases remaining between them. The CDR3 extends over 14 amino acids. The DNA of the CDR3 is TGTGCCAGCAGTTTACAGGGCCCCTACTATGGCTACACCTTC. Residues: CASSLQGPYYGYTF.

V is TRBV28 and J is TRBJ2-3, with 11 nucleotides matching TRBD1. The germline V gene encodes CDR1 MDHEN and CDR2 SYDVKM. The V gene end was trimmed by 5 bases and the J gene end by 2 bases; junction bases not matched to a gene: 6. This CDR3 spans 16 amino acids. CDR3 bases: TGTGCCAGCAGTCCGGGGACAGGGGGATTCACAGATACGCAGTATTTT. The encoded protein is CASSPGTGGFTDTQYF.

CDR3 region: CASSLLARNEQFF. As DNA, the CDR3 is TGTGCCAGCAGTTTATTGGCGCGGAATGAGCAGTTCTTC. The chain carries TRBV27 and TRBJ2-1, with unresolved D. Germline CDR1 reads MNHEY; CDR2 reads SMNVEV (reference sequence). This CDR3 is 13 amino acids long. V was trimmed by 1 base and J by 7 bases, leaving 8 bases between them.

The V call is TRBV28, the J call TRBJ1-1; D is uncertain. Per the germline V gene, CDR1 is MDHEN and CDR2 is SYDVKM. Trimming took 5 bases from V and 0 from J, leaving 7 bases between them. The length of the CDR3 is 13 residues. The CDR3 sequence is CASSPPVNTEAFF. The DNA of the CDR3 is TGTGCCAGCAGTCCCCCAGTGAACACTGAAGCTTTCTTT.

The chain has TRBV7-9 and TRBJ1-5, with D maybe TRBD1 (5 bases). Germline V gives CDR1 SEHNR, CDR2 FQNEAQ (reference sequence). The CDR3 sequence is 14 residues long. V gave up 6 bases and J gave up 4 bases, with 13 bases separating them. The DNA for the CDR3 is TGTGCCAGCAGGATGAAGGGGCCAAATCAGCCCCAGCATTTT. Encoded protein: CASRMKGPNQPQHF. The complete variable domain, with remaining parts taken from reference TRBV7-9 and TRBJ1-5, reads DTGVSQNPRHKITKRGQNVTFRCDPISEHNRLYWYRQTLGQGPEFLTYFQNEAQLEKSRLLSDRFSAERPKGSFSTLEIQRTEQGDSAMYLCASRMKGPNQPQHFGDGTRLSIL.

The chain has TRBV9 and TRBJ2-7; 10 bases line up with TRBD1. Germline loops: CDR1 SGDLS, CDR2 YYNGEE. The CDR3 runs 14 residues. With V trimmed by 0 bases and J by 5 bases, 2 bases remained unmatched. DNA of the CDR3: TGTGCCAGCAGCGTAGGAGACAGGGGGCACGAGCAGTACTTC. This encodes CASSVGDRGHEQYF.

V is TRBV4-2 and J is TRBJ1-5, with 9 bases fitting TRBD1. Germline CDR1 LGHNA, CDR2 YNFKEQ. The CDR3 is 19 amino acids. After removal of 0 bases from V and 2 bases from J, the junction contained 11 bases not matched to a gene. CDR3 in amino acids: CASSQDMGQGGWGNQPQHF. CDR3 bases: TGTGCCAGCAGCCAAGATATGGGACAGGGAGGATGGGGCAATCAGCCCCAGCATTTT.

V gene TRBV7-8 combines with J gene TRBJ2-7; D might be TRBD1 (6 bases). Trimming stripped 4 bases from V and 3 bases from J, with 16 bases between. Germline lookup yields CDR1 SGHVS and CDR2 FQNEAQ. The CDR3 spans 15 residues. CDR3 residues: CASSSRRGKNYEQYF. The CDR3 coding sequence is TGTGCCAGCAGCTCTCGCAGGGGTAAAAACTACGAGCAGTACTTC.

The chain joins TRBV5-6 to TRBJ2-3, with D maybe TRBD2 (5 bases). The V end was cut by 2 bases, the J end by 4 bases, with 14 bases between. In germline, CDR1 is SGHDT, CDR2 YYEEEE. The CDR3 covers 15 residues. The CDR3 DNA is TGTGCCAGCAGCTTCTTGATGGCTAGCCCAGATACGCAGTATTTT. This gives the protein CASSFLMASPDTQYF.

This chain uses TRBV25-1 with TRBJ1-2, with 7 bases matching TRBD1. The germline gives CDR1 MGHDK, CDR2 SYGVNS. This CDR3 contains 12 residues. V dropped 2 bases and J dropped 8; count of bases not matched to a gene: 2. The DNA of the CDR3 is TGTGCCAGCAGTGAACACAGGGGCGGCTACACCTTC. Translating gives CASSEHRGGYTF.

The J gene is TRBJ2-3, the V gene TRBV27; D is uncertain. Trimming cost V 2 bases and J 0 bases, with 6 bases left between them. The CDR3 is 14 amino acids. The germline CDR1 and CDR2 sequences are MNHEY and SMNVEV (reference sequence). This chain's CDR3 is CASSLTRSTDTQYF. DNA for the CDR3: TGTGCCAGCAGTTTAACGAGGAGCACAGATACGCAGTATTTT.

The chain is built from TRBV5-1 and TRBJ2-7, with 10 bases fitting TRBD2. In germline, CDR1 is SGHRS, CDR2 YFSETQ. The V segment lost 2 bases and the J segment 0 bases; nucleotides outside the gene matches: 5. The CDR3 is made up of 16 amino acids. CDR3 nucleotide sequence: TGCGCCAGCAGCTTAGTCCCTAGCGGGAGCTCCTACGAGCAGTACTTC. It specifies CASSLVPSGSSYEQYF.

The rearrangement uses TRBV14 and TRBJ1-2, with TRBD1 as a possible D gene (5 bases). CDR3 length: 13 amino acids. Trimming stripped 2 bases from V and 2 bases from J, with 6 bases between. Per germline, CDR1 SGHDN and CDR2 FVKESK. CDR3 nucleotides: TGTGCCAGCAGCCAAACAGGAAACTATGGCTACACCTTC. It codes for CASSQTGNYGYTF.

This clone was found once. This chain links TRBV2 with TRBJ2-7; a weak D match, TRBD1 (6 bases). Germline V CDR1 and CDR2: SNHLY, FYNNEI. Trimming shortened V by 3 bases and J by 6 bases, and 18 bases separated the two germline ends. This CDR3 is 15 amino acids long. The CDR3 DNA follows: TGTGCCAGCAGTGATCGTAGGGACATACTCTCCGAGCAGTACTTC. Translated: CASSDRRDILSEQYF.

J is TRBJ1-3 and V is TRBV2, with unresolved D. The length of the CDR3 is 14 residues. The germline V and J ends were trimmed by 10 bases and 4 bases, with 17 bases remaining between them. Germline V gives CDR1 SNHLY, CDR2 FYNNEI. CDR3 loop: CAIRSPRQGNTIYF. The DNA of the CDR3 is TGTGCCATTCGAAGTCCGAGACAAGGAAACACCATATATTTT.

The chain recombines TRBV30 with TRBJ2-1; D is unresolved. Deletions cut 4 bases from V and 4 bases from J, with 14 bases between. Germline assignment: CDR1 GTSNPN and CDR2 SVGIG (reference sequence). This CDR3 is 14 amino acids long. The CDR3 DNA reads as TGTGCCTGGAACTTGGGCCGGCAATACAATGAGCAGTTCTTC. Its translation: CAWNLGRQYNEQFF.

This clone was detected once. V is TRBV21-1 and J is TRBJ2-7; the listed D gene, TRBD1, was not tested against the DNA. TRBV21-1 is an annotated pseudogene. The CDR3 covers 12 residues. The CDR3 region is CASSPGAGEQYF. The DNA for the CDR3 is TGTGCCAGCAGCCCAGGGGCCGGCGAGCAGTACTTC.

V gene TRBV2 combines with J gene TRBJ1-4; D ambiguous. V shed 3 bases and J shed 0 bases, with 14 bases lying between them. This CDR3 region has 17 residues. The germline V gene has CDR1 SNHLY and CDR2 FYNNEI. CDR3 sequence (DNA): TGTGCCAGCAGTGACGGCGAGGAACACACAACTAATGAAAAACTGTTTTTT. Translating it yields CASSDGEEHTTNEKLFF.

The genes are TRBV7-9 and TRBJ2-3; TRBD2 matches at 10 bases. CDR1 and CDR2 (germline): SEHNR, FQNEAQ (reference sequence). The junction had 9 bases not matched to a gene; V was cut back by 2 bases and J by 4 bases. This CDR3 has 17 residues. CDR3 loop: CASSLPGTSETSDTQYF. CDR3 nucleotides: TGTGCCAGCAGCTTACCAGGGACTAGCGAGACCTCAGATACGCAGTATTTT.